This passage covers 9 T cell receptor beta chains from one sample sequenced in a study of blood T cell repertoires in COVID-19. Sequenced by immunoSEQ multiplex PCR; TCRdb stores in-frame clones only, minus some. The table lists some 250,000 clones, 85% to 90% of them singletons. Sample: PBMCs or T cells enriched from blood (not recorded which). These receptors originate from a man aged 18 to 29 who had recovered from COVID-19.

The genes are TRBV6-4 and TRBJ2-3; TRBD2 aligns across 13 bases. Trimming removed 3 bases from V and 2 bases from J; junction bases left unmatched: 5. CDR1 MRHNA and CDR2 SNTAGT come from the germline V gene. This CDR3 is built from 17 residues. The CDR3 DNA is TGTGCCAGCAGTGAATCGGGACTAGCGGGACCCACAGATACGCAGTATTTT. This codes for CASSESGLAGPTDTQYF.

This chain links TRBV5-1 with TRBJ1-1, with unresolved D. Germline CDR1 SGHRS, CDR2 YFSETQ. With 2 bases removed from V and 1 base from J, the gap between germline ends came to 9 bases. CDR3 length: 14 residues. The CDR3 sequence: CASSFSRANTEAFF. The DNA of the CDR3 is TGCGCCAGCAGCTTTTCACGAGCGAACACTGAAGCTTTCTTT.

The chain uses TRBV18 and TRBJ2-5, with D perhaps matching TRBD1 (6 bases). Germline loops: CDR1 KGHSH, CDR2 LQKENI. Trimming shortened V by 6 bases and J by 4 bases, and 15 bases separated the two germline ends. The CDR3 is 14 amino acids. In DNA form, the CDR3 reads TGTGCCAGCTCTCCGCAGGGGTGGACAGAGACCCAGTACTTC. Amino acids: CASSPQGWTETQYF.

To note about this clone: The same CDR3 also results from other DNA sequences found in this sample. The rearrangement joins TRBV18 to TRBJ1-5; tentative D call: TRBD1 (5 bases). Trimming stripped 2 bases from V and 5 bases from J, with 7 bases between. This CDR3 spans 13 amino acids. Germline V lookup: CDR1 KGHSH, CDR2 LQKENI. The CDR3 DNA reads as TGTGCCAGCTCACCAGGCAGGGATCAGCCCCAGCATTTT. Amino acids: CASSPGRDQPQHF.

V and J are TRBV6-5 and TRBJ2-7, with a weak D call TRBD1 (6 bases). The CDR3 totals 15 residues. V lost 7 bases and J 3 bases, leaving 19 bases between the germline ends. Per the germline V gene, CDR1 is MNHEY and CDR2 is SVGAGI. CDR3: CASTNPYRESYEQYF. In DNA form, the CDR3 reads TGTGCCAGCACCAACCCCTACAGGGAAAGCTACGAGCAGTACTTC.

The rearrangement joins TRBV5-1 to TRBJ1-6, with unresolved D. The CDR3 extends over 17 amino acids. Trimming pared 0 bases from V and 0 bases from J, leaving 10 bases between. Germline loops: CDR1 SGHRS, CDR2 YFSETQ. CDR3 in amino acids: CASSLAPPSSYNSPLHF. CDR3 sequence (DNA): TGCGCCAGCAGCTTGGCCCCTCCGAGCTCCTATAATTCACCCCTCCACTTT.

V usage is TRBV20-1 and J usage is TRBJ1-1; D is undetermined. Trimming pared 5 bases from V and 7 bases from J, leaving 11 bases between. CDR1 and CDR2 from the germline V gene are DFQATT and SNEGSKA (reference sequence). The CDR3 loop spans 11 amino acids. The CDR3: CSALRGVEAFF. For the CDR3, the DNA is TGCAGTGCTTTACGAGGTGTTGAAGCTTTCTTT.

This chain connects TRBV18 to TRBJ1-2; D may be TRBD1 (5 bases). The CDR3 spans 13 residues. Germline V gives CDR1 KGHSH, CDR2 LQKENI. Trimming cost V 6 bases and J 5 bases, with 13 bases left between them. The CDR3 spells CASSQGAEYGYTF. The CDR3 nucleotides read TGTGCCAGCTCTCAAGGGGCAGAGTATGGCTACACCTTC.

The chain is built from TRBV25-1 and TRBJ2-3; D remains unclear. Per germline, CDR1 MGHDK and CDR2 SYGVNS. The CDR3 spans 13 residues. Deletions cut 5 bases from V and 2 bases from J, with 8 bases between. The CDR3 DNA is TGTGCCAGCAGTATGCAGGACACAGATACGCAGTATTTT. As protein: CASSMQDTDTQYF.